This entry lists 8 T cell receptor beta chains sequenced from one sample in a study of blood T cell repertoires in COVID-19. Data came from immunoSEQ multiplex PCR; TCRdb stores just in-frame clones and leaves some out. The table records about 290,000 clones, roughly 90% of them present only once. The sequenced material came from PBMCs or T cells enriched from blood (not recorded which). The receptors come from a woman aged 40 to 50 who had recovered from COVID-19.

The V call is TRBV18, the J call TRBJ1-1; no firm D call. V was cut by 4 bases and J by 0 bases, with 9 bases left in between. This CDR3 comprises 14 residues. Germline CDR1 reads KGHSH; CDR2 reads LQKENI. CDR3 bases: TGTGCCAGCTCACGAGGCGGGATGAACACTGAAGCTTTCTTT. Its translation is CASSRGGMNTEAFF. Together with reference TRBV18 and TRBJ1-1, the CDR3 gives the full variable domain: NAGVMQNPRHLVRRRGQEARLRCSPMKGHSHVYWYRQLPEEGLKFMVYLQKENIIDESGMPKERFSAEFPKEGPSILRIQQVVRGDSAAYFCASSRGGMNTEAFFGQGTRLTVV.

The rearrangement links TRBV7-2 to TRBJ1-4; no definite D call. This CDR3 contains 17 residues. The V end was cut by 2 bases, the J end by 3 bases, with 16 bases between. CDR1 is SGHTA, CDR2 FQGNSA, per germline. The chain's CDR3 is CASSLRAAAAANEKLFF. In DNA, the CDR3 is TGTGCCAGCAGCTTACGGGCTGCGGCAGCGGCTAATGAAAAACTGTTTTTT.

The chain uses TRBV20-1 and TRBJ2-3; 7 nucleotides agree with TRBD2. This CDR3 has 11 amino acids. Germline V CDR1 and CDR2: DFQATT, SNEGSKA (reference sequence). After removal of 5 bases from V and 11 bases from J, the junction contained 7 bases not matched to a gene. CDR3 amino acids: CSAGERGKQYF. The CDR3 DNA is TGCAGTGCTGGGGAGCGGGGAAAGCAGTATTTT.

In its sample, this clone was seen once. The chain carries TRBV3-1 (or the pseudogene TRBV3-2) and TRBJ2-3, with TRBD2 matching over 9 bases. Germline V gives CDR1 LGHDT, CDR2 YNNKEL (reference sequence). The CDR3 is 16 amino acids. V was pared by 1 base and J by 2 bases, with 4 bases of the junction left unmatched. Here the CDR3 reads CASSQGSGGDTDTQYF. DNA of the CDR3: TGTGCCAGCAGCCAAGGTAGCGGGGGTGACACAGATACGCAGTATTTT.

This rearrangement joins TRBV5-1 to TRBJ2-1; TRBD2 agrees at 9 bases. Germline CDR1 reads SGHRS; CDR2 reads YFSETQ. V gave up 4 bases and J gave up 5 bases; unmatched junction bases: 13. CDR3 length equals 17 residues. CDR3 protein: CASSRALSREGNNEQFF. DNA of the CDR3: TGCGCCAGCAGCCGAGCCCTCTCGCGGGAGGGAAACAATGAGCAGTTCTTC.

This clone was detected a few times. The CDR3 spells CSVEEGTSGTIYEQYF. The CDR3, as DNA: TGCAGCGTTGAAGAGGGGACTAGCGGGACCATCTACGAGCAGTACTTC. This chain uses TRBV29-1 with TRBJ2-7, with TRBD2 matching 13 bases. The J segment lost 3 bases and the V segment lost 0 bases, leaving 5 bases of the junction unmatched. CDR1 is SQVTM and CDR2 is ANQGSEA in the germline V gene. The CDR3 has 16 residues.

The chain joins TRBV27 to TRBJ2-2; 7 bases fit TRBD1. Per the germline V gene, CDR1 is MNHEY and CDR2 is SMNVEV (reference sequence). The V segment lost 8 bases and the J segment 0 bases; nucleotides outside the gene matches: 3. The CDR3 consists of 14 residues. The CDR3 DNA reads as TGTGCCAGCGGGACAGCCGCGAACACCGGGGAGCTGTTTTTT. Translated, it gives CASGTAANTGELFF.

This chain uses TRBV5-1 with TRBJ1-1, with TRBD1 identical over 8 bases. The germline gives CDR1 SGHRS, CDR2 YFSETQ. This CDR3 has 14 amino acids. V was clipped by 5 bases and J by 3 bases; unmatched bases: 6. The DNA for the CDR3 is TGCGCCAGCAGTTTCGGACAGGGTTACACTGAAGCTTTCTTT. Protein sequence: CASSFGQGYTEAFF.